This TCR beta chain was sequenced during a study of CD8+ T cells in alopecia areata. Across the study: Transfer of skin from approximately 6-12-month-old C3H/HeJ graft donors with spontaneous alopecia was made to approximately 7-11-week-old female C3H/HeJ mice.

This clone was detected a few times. What it binds is unknown. Mouse gene names and germline throughout. The observed sequence ends 4 residues before the CDR3 terminus, with the missing tail filled in from the germline J gene. Investigators isolated RNA and reverse transcribed it into cDNA to act as the sequencing template. Clones were read by immunoSEQ multiplex PCR, and TCRdb kept only the in-frame ones, dropping some. The sample contains 250,000 or so clones, none of them singletons. Markers used for sorting pooled cutaneous lymph node cells were CD4, CD8alpha, NKG2D, NKG2ACE and others. General study results and limits: Sequences from scalp samples also cover resident alphabeta T cells of normal skin.

This CDR3 comprises 14 residues. Germline loops: CDR1 LGHDT, CDR2 YNNKQL (reference sequence). V shed 4 bases and J 3 bases; nucleotides not matched to a gene: 4. The sequence derives from a C3H/HeJ mouse with alopecia areata. The MHC haplotype of the strain is H2-k. The sample was CD4+ T cells sorted from a lymph node. V is TRBV4 and J is TRBJ1-1; the match to TRBD1 covers 8 bases. CDR3 sequence: CASSSTGADTEVFF. The CDR3 bases that were read are TGTGCCAGCAGCTCGACAGGGGCGGACACA.